Only a few counts were recorded for the clone carrying this T cell receptor beta chain. The sample contains more than one DNA sequence encoding this CDR3. The study ran the assay at deep level. Libraries were prepared by immunoSEQ multiplex PCR; TCRdb keeps only in-frame clonotypes and omits some of them. Among millions of clones listed, 90% to 95% were seen once. The data stem from a study of shared clonotypes between healthy human individuals. The germline CDR1 and CDR2 sequences are SGHRS and YFSETQ. The CDR3 is 13 amino acids. The ends were cut back, 0 bases at V and 4 bases at J, with 7 bases in the middle.

This clonotype was obtained from a man between 18 and 35 years old in good health. Sequencing was done on a sample of naive CD4+ T cells sorted from blood. Specified subset: CD45RA+ positively selected. V and J are TRBV5-1 and TRBJ1-2; D not certain. The CDR3 sequence: CASSLDSLYGYTF. Here the CDR3 DNA reads TGCGCCAGCAGCTTGGACAGCCTCTATGGCTACACCTTC.